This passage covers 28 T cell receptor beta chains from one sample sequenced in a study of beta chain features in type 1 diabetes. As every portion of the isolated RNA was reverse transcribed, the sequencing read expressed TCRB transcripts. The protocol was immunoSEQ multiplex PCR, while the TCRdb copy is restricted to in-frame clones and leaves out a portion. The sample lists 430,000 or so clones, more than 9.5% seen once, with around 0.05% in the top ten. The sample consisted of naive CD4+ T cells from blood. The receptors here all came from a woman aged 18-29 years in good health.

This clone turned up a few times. CDR3 region: CASSYSSRGTDTQYF. Here the CDR3 DNA reads TGTGCCAGCAGTTACTCGTCCCGGGGCACAGATACGCAGTATTTT. This rearrangement joins TRBV6-5 to TRBJ2-3; no firm D call. Germline lookup yields CDR1 MNHEY and CDR2 SVGAGI. Trimming cost V 0 bases and J 1 base, with 8 bases left between them. The CDR3 extends over 15 amino acids.

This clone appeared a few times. CDR3: CASTSSKGTDTQYF. CDR3 bases: TGTGCCAGCACGAGTTCTAAGGGAACAGATACGCAGTATTTT. The chain employs TRBV18 and TRBJ2-3; no firm D call. This CDR3 comprises 14 residues. The V gene lost 8 bases and the J gene lost 3 bases, with 15 bases spanning the gap. Germline V gene sequence: CDR1 KGHSH, CDR2 LQKENI.

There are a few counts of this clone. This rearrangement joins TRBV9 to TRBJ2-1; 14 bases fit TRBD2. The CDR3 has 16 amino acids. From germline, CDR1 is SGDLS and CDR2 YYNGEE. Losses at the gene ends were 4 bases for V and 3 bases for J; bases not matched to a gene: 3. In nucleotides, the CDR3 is TGTGCCAGCAGCAAAGGACTAGCGGGAGGCTACAATGAGCAGTTCTTC. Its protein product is CASSKGLAGGYNEQFF.

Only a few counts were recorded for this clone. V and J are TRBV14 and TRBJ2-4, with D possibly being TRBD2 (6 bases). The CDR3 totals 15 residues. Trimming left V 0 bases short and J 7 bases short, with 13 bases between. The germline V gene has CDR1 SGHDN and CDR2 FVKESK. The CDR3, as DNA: TGTGCCAGCAGCCAAGAGCCGGGAGAGTGGAACATTCAGTACTTC. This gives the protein CASSQEPGEWNIQYF.

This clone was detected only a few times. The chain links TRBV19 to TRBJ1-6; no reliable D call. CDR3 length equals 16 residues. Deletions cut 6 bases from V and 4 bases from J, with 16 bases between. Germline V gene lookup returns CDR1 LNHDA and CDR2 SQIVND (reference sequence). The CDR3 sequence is CASRSRTGVYNSPLHF. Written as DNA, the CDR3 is TGTGCCAGTAGATCCCGAACGGGAGTTTATAATTCACCCCTCCACTTT.

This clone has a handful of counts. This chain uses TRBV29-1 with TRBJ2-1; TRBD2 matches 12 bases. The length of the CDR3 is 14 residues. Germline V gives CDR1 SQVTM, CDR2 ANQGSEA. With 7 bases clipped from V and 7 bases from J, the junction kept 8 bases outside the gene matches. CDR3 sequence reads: CSAKLAGGGNEQFF. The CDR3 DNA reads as TGCAGCGCAAAACTAGCGGGGGGAGGGAATGAGCAGTTCTTC.

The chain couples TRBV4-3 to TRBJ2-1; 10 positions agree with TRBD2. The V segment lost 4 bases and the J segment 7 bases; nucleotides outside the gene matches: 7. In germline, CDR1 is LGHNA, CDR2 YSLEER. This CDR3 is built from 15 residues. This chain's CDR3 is CASSLLAGVGNEQFF. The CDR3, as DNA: TGCGCCAGCAGCCTTCTAGCGGGAGTAGGTAATGAGCAGTTCTTC.

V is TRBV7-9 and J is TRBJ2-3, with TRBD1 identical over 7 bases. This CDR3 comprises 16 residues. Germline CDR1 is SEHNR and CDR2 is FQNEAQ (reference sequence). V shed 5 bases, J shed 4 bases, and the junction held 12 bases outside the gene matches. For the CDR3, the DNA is TGTGCCAGCAGCACGAGTGGGACAGTGGGGGCAGATACGCAGTATTTT. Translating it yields CASSTSGTVGADTQYF.

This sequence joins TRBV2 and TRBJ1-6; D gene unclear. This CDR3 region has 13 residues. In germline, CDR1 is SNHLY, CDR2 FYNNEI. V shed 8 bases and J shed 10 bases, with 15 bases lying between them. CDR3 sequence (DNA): TGTGCCAGCTCTAGGCAGGAGGCATCACCCCTCCACTTT. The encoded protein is CASSRQEASPLHF.

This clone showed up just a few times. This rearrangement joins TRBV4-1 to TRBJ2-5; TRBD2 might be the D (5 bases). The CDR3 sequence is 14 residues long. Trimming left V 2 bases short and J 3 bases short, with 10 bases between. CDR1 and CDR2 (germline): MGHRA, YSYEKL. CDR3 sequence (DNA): TGCGCCAGCAGCCAACGAGGGAAAAAAGAGACCCAGTACTTC. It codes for CASSQRGKKETQYF.

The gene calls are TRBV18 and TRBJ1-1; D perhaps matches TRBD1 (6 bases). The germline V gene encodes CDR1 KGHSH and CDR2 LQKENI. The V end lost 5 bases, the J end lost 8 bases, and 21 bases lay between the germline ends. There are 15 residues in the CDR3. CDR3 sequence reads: CASSSINREPGEAFF. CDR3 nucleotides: TGTGCCAGCTCATCAATAAACAGGGAACCCGGCGAAGCTTTCTTT.

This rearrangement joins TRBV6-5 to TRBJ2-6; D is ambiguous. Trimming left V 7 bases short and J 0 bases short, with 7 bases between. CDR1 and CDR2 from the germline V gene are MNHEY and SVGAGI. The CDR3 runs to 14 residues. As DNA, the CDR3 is TGTGCCAGCAACCGGCACTCTGGGGCCAACGTCCTGACTTTC. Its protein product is CASNRHSGANVLTF.

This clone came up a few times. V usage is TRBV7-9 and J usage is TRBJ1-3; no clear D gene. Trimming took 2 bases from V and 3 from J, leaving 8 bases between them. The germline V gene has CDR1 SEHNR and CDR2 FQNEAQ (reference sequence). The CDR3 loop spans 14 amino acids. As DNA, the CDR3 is TGTGCCAGCAGCTTAATGACGGGTGGAAACACCATATATTTT. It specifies CASSLMTGGNTIYF. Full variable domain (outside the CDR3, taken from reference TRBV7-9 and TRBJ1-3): DTGVSQNPRHKITKRGQNVTFRCDPISEHNRLYWYRQTLGQGPEFLTYFQNEAQLEKSRLLSDRFSAERPKGSFSTLEIQRTEQGDSAMYLCASSLMTGGNTIYFGEGSWLTVV.

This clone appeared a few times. CDR3 DNA sequence: TGTGCCAGCAGCTCGGGGTGGAATTACAATGAGCAGTTCTTC. Protein: CASSSGWNYNEQFF. This chain uses TRBV7-9 with TRBJ2-1; D is perhaps TRBD2 (5 bases). Germline lookup yields CDR1 SEHNR and CDR2 FQNEAQ (reference sequence). Trimming left V 4 bases short and J 4 bases short, with 11 bases between. The CDR3 runs 14 residues.

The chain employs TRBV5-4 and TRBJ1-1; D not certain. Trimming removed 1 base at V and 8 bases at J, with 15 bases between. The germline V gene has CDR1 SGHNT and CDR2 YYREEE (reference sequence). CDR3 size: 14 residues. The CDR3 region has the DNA TGTGCCAGCAGCTTGCCGATACAATCTTCCGAAGCTTTCTTT. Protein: CASSLPIQSSEAFF.

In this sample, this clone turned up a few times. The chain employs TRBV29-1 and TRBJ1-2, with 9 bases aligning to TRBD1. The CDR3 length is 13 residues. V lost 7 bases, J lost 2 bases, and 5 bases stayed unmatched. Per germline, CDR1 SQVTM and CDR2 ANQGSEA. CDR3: CSAGQGTNYGYTF. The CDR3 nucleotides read TGCAGCGCAGGACAGGGGACGAACTATGGCTACACCTTC.

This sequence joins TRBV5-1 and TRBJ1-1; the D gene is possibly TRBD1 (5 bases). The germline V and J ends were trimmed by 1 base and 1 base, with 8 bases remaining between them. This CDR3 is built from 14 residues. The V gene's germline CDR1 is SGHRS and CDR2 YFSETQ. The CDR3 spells CASSLTGGNTEAFF. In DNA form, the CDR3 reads TGCGCCAGCAGCTTGACAGGTGGGAACACTGAAGCTTTCTTT.

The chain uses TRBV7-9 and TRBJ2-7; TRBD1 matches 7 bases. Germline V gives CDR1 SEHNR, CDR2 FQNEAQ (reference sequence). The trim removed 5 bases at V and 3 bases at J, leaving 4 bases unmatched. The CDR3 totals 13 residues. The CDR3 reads CASSPGTVYEQYF. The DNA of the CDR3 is TGTGCCAGCAGCCCGGGGACAGTCTACGAGCAGTACTTC.

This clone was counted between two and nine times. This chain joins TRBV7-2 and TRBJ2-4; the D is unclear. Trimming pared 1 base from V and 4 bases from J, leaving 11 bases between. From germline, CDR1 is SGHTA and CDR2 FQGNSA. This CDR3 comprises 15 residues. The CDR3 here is CASSLVPHKKNIQYF. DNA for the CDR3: TGTGCCAGCAGCTTAGTGCCACATAAAAAAAACATTCAGTACTTC.

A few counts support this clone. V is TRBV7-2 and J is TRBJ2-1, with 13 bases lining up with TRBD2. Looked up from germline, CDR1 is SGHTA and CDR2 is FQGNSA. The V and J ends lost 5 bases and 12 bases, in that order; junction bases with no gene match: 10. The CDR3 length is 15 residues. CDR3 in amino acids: CASSPETSGRTGQFF. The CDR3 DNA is TGTGCCAGCAGCCCTGAGACTAGCGGGAGGACCGGGCAGTTCTTC.

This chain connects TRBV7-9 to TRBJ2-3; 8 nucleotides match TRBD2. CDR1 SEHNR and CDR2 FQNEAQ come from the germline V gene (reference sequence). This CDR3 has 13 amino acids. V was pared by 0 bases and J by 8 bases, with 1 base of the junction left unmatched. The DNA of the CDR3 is TGTGCCAGCAGCTTAGCGACTAGCGTTACGCAGTATTTT. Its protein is CASSLATSVTQYF. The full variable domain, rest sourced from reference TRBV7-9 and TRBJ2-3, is DTGVSQNPRHKITKRGQNVTFRCDPISEHNRLYWYRQTLGQGPEFLTYFQNEAQLEKSRLLSDRFSAERPKGSFSTLEIQRTEQGDSAMYLCASSLATSVTQYFGPGTRLTVL.

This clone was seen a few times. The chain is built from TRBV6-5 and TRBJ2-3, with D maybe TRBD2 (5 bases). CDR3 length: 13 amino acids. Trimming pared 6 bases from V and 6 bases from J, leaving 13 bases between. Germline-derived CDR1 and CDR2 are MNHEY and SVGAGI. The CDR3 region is CASRALATDTQYF. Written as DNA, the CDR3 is TGTGCCAGCAGAGCCCTAGCCACTGATACGCAGTATTTT.

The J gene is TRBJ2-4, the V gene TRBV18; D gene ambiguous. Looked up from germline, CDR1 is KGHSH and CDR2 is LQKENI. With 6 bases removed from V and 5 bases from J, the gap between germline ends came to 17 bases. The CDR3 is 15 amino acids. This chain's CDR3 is CASSLIPGRENIQYF. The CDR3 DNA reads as TGTGCCAGCTCCCTTATTCCCGGACGGGAAAACATTCAGTACTTC. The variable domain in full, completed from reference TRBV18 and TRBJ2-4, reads NAGVMQNPRHLVRRRGQEARLRCSPMKGHSHVYWYRQLPEEGLKFMVYLQKENIIDESGMPKERFSAEFPKEGPSILRIQQVVRGDSAAYFCASSLIPGRENIQYFGAGTRLSVL.

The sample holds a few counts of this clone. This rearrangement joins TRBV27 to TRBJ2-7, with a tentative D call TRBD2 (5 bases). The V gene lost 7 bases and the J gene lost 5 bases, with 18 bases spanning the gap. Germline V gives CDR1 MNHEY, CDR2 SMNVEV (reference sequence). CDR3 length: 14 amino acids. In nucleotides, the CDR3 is TGTGCCAGCACTCGCCTCGGGGTAAAGGACGAGCAGTACTTC. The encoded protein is CASTRLGVKDEQYF.

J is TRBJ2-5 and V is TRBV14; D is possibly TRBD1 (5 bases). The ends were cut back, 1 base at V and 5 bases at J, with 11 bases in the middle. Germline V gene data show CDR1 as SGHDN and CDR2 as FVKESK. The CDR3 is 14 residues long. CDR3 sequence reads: CASSQVSGRETQYF. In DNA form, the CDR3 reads TGTGCCAGCAGCCAAGTTTCAGGGCGGGAGACCCAGTACTTC.

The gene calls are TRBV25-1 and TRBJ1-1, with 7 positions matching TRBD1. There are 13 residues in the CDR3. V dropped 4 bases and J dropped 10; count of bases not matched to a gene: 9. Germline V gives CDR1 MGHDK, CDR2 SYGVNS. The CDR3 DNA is TGTGCCAGCAGTGCACAGGGGAGTAACGGAGCTTTCTTT. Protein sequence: CASSAQGSNGAFF.

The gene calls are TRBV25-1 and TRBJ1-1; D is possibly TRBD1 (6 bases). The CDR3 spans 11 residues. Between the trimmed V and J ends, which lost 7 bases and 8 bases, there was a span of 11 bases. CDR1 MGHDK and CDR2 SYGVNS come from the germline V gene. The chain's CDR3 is CASNDGTEAFF. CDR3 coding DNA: TGTGCCAGCAACGACGGGACAGAAGCTTTCTTT.

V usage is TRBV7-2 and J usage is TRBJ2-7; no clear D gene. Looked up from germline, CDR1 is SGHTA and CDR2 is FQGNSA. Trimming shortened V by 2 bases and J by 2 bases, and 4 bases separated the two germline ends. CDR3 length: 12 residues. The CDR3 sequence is CASSLTPYEQYF. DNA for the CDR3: TGTGCCAGCAGCTTAACGCCCTACGAGCAGTACTTC.